These 18 T cell receptor beta chains came from one sample sequenced in a study of CD8 T cells in Susac syndrome. cDNA came from roughly 0.53 to 1 ug RNA primed by random hexamers. Using its own MiXCR run on the immunoSEQ multiplex PCR reads, TCRdb lists one record per CDR3 protein. Of roughly 190,000 distinct CDR3 sequences listed, approximately 94% are singletons. Sample: CD4+ T cells from PBMCs. The receptors originated from a human donor with Susac syndrome.

The genes are TRBV5-4 and TRBJ2-1, with 7 bases identical to TRBD1. CDR1 SGHNT and CDR2 YYREEE come from the germline V gene (reference sequence). J lost 1 base, V lost 4 bases, and 2 bases had no gene match. The CDR3 consists of 14 residues. This chain's CDR3 is CASSEGQSYNEQFF. DNA for the CDR3: TGTGCCAGCAGCGAGGGACAGTCCTACAATGAGCAGTTCTTC. The complete variable domain, with remaining parts taken from reference TRBV5-4 and TRBJ2-1, reads ETGVTQSPTHLIKTRGQQVTLRCSSQSGHNTVSWYQQALGQGPQFIFQYYREEENGRGNFPPRFSGLQFPNYSSELNVNALELDDSALYLCASSEGQSYNEQFFGPGTRLTVL.

The genes are TRBV28 and TRBJ2-7; 8 bases align to TRBD2. Germline V gene data show CDR1 as MDHEN and CDR2 as SYDVKM. V trimming: 7 bases; J trimming: 0 bases; junction bases outside the gene matches: 8. This CDR3 is 15 amino acids long. The CDR3 DNA follows: TGTGCCAGCAACCAAGGCGGGGGGATCTCCTACGAGCAGTACTTC. It codes for CASNQGGGISYEQYF.

The rearrangement uses TRBV4-2 and TRBJ2-4, with 15 bases aligning to TRBD2. The CDR3 is 16 residues long. Germline trimming cut 5 bases from V and 4 bases from J; bases unmatched to any gene: 3. Per germline, CDR1 LGHNA and CDR2 YNFKEQ. Written as DNA, the CDR3 is TGTGCCAGCAGCACGGGACTAGCGGGGGGAAAAAACATTCAGTACTTC. Translation gives CASSTGLAGGKNIQYF.

V and J are TRBV6-4 and TRBJ2-6; tentative D call: TRBD1 (6 bases). Germline values: CDR1 MRHNA, CDR2 SNTAGT. Trimming removed 3 bases from V and 0 bases from J, with 9 bases in between. The CDR3 totals 16 residues. The CDR3 sequence is CASSDTTGSGANVLTF. The CDR3 DNA sequence: TGTGCCAGCAGTGATACGACAGGCTCTGGGGCCAACGTCCTGACTTTC.

This clonotype was detected once. V is TRBV21-1 and J is TRBJ1-2. TRBV21-1 is annotated as a pseudogene. The CDR3 loop spans 15 amino acids. CDR3 in amino acids: CASSKVGGMHYGYTF. The CDR3 DNA is TGTGCCAGCAGCAAGGTTGGAGGGATGCACTATGGCTACACCTTC.

V and J are TRBV12-3 or TRBV12-4 and TRBJ1-5, with TRBD1 matching 8 bases. The trim removed 5 bases at V and 4 bases at J, leaving 10 bases unmatched. The CDR3 sequence is 16 residues long. CDR3 nucleotides: TGTGCCAGCAGTCCCATTGGCGGACAGGGTAATCAGCCCCAGCATTTT. The encoded protein is CASSPIGGQGNQPQHF.

The gene calls are TRBV20-1 and TRBJ2-4; no firm D call. This CDR3 region has 16 residues. Trimming stripped 0 bases from V and 0 bases from J, with 12 bases between. Per the germline V gene, CDR1 is DFQATT and CDR2 is SNEGSKA (reference sequence). The CDR3 DNA reads as TGCAGTGCTAGAGAGGTCACAGACTTAGCCAAAAACATTCAGTACTTC. Its translation: CSAREVTDLAKNIQYF.

Here the CDR3 DNA reads TGCGCCAGCAGCCAAGGAAGCGGGGGATCCTACGAGCAGTACTTC. Translated, it gives CASSQGSGGSYEQYF. J is TRBJ2-7 and V is TRBV4-3; 8 bases are shared with TRBD2. The trim removed 1 base at V and 1 base at J, leaving 3 bases unmatched. This CDR3 region has 15 residues. Looked up from germline, CDR1 is LGHNA and CDR2 is YSLEER.

This chain uses TRBV7-3 with TRBJ2-7, with D tentatively TRBD1 (5 bases). V was cut by 0 bases and J by 0 bases, with 9 bases left in between. The CDR3 sequence is 15 residues long. Looked up from germline, CDR1 is SGHTA and CDR2 is FQGTGA. The CDR3 nucleotides are TGTGCCAGCAGCTTAACCTGGGGCAGCTCCTACGAGCAGTACTTC. Its protein is CASSLTWGSSYEQYF.

The chain carries TRBV20-1 and TRBJ1-5, with 7 bases aligning to TRBD1. Trimming at V came to 7 bases and at J to 7 bases, leaving 10 bases not matched to a gene. The CDR3 totals 13 residues. Germline CDR1 reads DFQATT; CDR2 reads SNEGSKA (reference sequence). The CDR3 DNA sequence: TGCAGTGTAAACCTAGGGGACAGCCAGCCCCAGCATTTT. Translated: CSVNLGDSQPQHF.

The rearrangement uses TRBV4-1 and TRBJ2-7, with 8 bases matching TRBD1. The CDR3 has 16 amino acids. Germline assignment: CDR1 MGHRA and CDR2 YSYEKL. Germline trimming cut 0 bases from V and 5 bases from J; bases unmatched to any gene: 9. As DNA, the CDR3 is TGCGCCAGCAGCCAAGATTACGGCAGGGGGCGGGACGAGCAGTACTTC. It yields the protein CASSQDYGRGRDEQYF.

V usage is TRBV5-1 and J usage is TRBJ2-2, with D unclear. CDR3 length: 15 residues. Germline V CDR1 and CDR2: SGHRS, YFSETQ. Trimming took off 6 bases at V and 3 bases at J, with 15 bases between the two ends. The CDR3 here is CASTPLKMDTGELFF. CDR3 bases: TGCGCCAGCACACCCCTCAAGATGGACACCGGGGAGCTGTTTTTT.

This clonotype was seen just once. The CDR3 loop reads CASSLRASSNQPQHF. CDR3 nucleotides: TGTGCCAGCAGTTTGCGGGCTTCGAGCAATCAGCCCCAGCATTTT. The rearrangement links TRBV12-3 or TRBV12-4 to TRBJ1-5; no clear D. The V and J ends lost 3 bases and 1 base respectively, with 10 bases between them. The CDR3 extends over 15 amino acids.

V gene TRBV20-1 combines with J gene TRBJ2-5; 12 positions match TRBD2. The CDR3 has 15 amino acids. The germline gives CDR1 DFQATT, CDR2 SNEGSKA (reference sequence). V lost 5 bases and J lost 5; bases outside the gene matches: 9. CDR3 DNA: TGCAGTGCTCCCTCACTAGCGGGGGGCCCCGAGACCCAGTACTTC. Its protein is CSAPSLAGGPETQYF.

The chain carries TRBV7-9 and TRBJ2-7; D ambiguous. Trimming pared 4 bases from V and 5 bases from J, leaving 6 bases between. Looked up from germline, CDR1 is SEHNR and CDR2 is FQNEAQ (reference sequence). The CDR3 spans 11 residues. The CDR3 nucleotides are TGTGCCAGCAGCTGGTCGAACGAGCAGTACTTC. Its translation: CASSWSNEQYF.

This sequence joins TRBV19 and TRBJ2-7; D is unclear. Trimming removed 0 bases from V and 3 bases from J, with 9 bases in between. CDR1 and CDR2 (germline): LNHDA, SQIVND (reference sequence). This CDR3 is 14 amino acids long. The CDR3 protein is CASSIEAGSYEQYF. The CDR3 DNA sequence: TGTGCCAGTAGTATAGAAGCAGGTAGCTACGAGCAGTACTTC.

This chain joins TRBV20-1 and TRBJ2-3; maybe TRBD2 (7 bases). Germline V gene sequence: CDR1 DFQATT, CDR2 SNEGSKA (reference sequence). The V gene lost 6 bases and the J gene lost 0 bases, with 16 bases spanning the gap. CDR3 length equals 15 residues. Here the CDR3 reads CSAGGRGASTDTQYF. The CDR3 region has the DNA TGCAGTGCCGGAGGTCGGGGGGCTAGCACAGATACGCAGTATTTT.

V gene TRBV12-3 or TRBV12-4 combines with J gene TRBJ2-1, with 9 bases matching TRBD2. The CDR3 is 15 residues long. The junction had 8 bases not matched to a gene; V was cut back by 1 base and J by 10 bases. The DNA of the CDR3 is TGTGCCAGCAGTTTAGGGCGGGGGGGCTTAGGCGAGCAGTTCTTC. This encodes CASSLGRGGLGEQFF.